This T cell receptor beta chain was identified during a study of human T cells and chemical hapten exposure. Across the study: Each week of the roughly 26-week study, patients had diphenylcyclopropenone applied to the scalp.

This CDR3 comprises 9 residues. Germline CDR1 is SQVTM and CDR2 is ANQGSEA. MiXCR was run by TCRdb on the RACE reads, yielding one entry per CDR3 protein. This table has approximately 68,000 distinct CDR3 sequences, 7.5% to 9.5% appearing once. This clonotype occurred a few times. The target antigen is unknown. The junction and the germline gene differ at one end; a read error may be behind it. Regarding time point: patch test 2, 6 weeks after DPC sensitization. Treatment in this sample: therapeutic diphenylcyclopropenone sensitization with weekly scalp DPC. Overall study findings and caveats: PT1 expanded TCR counts and patch test score were linked, and their correlation was positive.

This sample comprised whole blood, obtained in connection with sensitization to the hapten diphenylcyclopropenone (DPC). This sequence joins TRBV29-1 and TRBJ2-5, with no clear D. The receptor's source is a woman aged 45-59 years with alopecia areata. Some clones in this sample may be carry-over from other donors' samples. Here the CDR3 DNA reads TGCAGCGTTGAAGGTCCCTTGGTCTTC. Translating gives CSVEGPLVF.